This T cell receptor beta chain comes out of a study of blood T cell repertoires in COVID-19. On the study more broadly: From T cells, B-cell-depleted T cells, or PBMCs came the material, which was cDNA or gDNA.

Per the authors' pipeline: Nucleated cell number was recorded as an estimate derived from reference gene primer amplification. The data were produced by immunoSEQ multiplex PCR, yet TCRdb's version contains in-frame clones alone and is incomplete. Clone size and V and J calls were adopted from that table, with D and trimming inferred from the DNA. Of approximately 350,000 clones listed, 70% to 90% are singletons. Per the germline V gene, CDR1 is SNHLY and CDR2 is FYNNEI. Trimming took 0 bases from V and 8 from J, leaving 16 bases between them. The CDR3 runs to 16 residues. The V call is TRBV2, the J call TRBJ1-4, with a possible D match to TRBD1 (6 bases). The sample was peripheral blood. The sequence came from a middle-aged man with acute or convalescent COVID-19. This CDR3 reads CASSEAAAGASEKLFF. In DNA form, the CDR3 reads TGTGCCAGCAGTGAAGCTGCGGCAGGGGCTAGCGAAAAACTGTTTTTT. The variable domain in full, completed from reference TRBV2 and TRBJ1-4, reads EPEVTQTPSHQVTQMGQEVILRCVPISNHLYFYWYRQILGQKVEFLVSFYNNEISEKSEIFDDQFSVERPDGSNFTLKIRSTKLEDSAMYFCASSEAAAGASEKLFFGSGTQLSVL.